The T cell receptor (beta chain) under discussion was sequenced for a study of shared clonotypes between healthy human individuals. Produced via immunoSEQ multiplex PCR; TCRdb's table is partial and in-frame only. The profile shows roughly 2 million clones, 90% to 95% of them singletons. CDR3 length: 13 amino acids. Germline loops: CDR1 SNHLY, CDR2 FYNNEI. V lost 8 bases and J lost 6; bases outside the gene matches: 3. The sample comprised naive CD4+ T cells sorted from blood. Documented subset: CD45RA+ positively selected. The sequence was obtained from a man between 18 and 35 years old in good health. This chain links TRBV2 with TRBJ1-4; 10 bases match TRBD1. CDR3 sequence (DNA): TGTGCCAGCCGGACAGGGGGGGATGAAAAACTGTTTTTT. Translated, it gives CASRTGGDEKLFF.